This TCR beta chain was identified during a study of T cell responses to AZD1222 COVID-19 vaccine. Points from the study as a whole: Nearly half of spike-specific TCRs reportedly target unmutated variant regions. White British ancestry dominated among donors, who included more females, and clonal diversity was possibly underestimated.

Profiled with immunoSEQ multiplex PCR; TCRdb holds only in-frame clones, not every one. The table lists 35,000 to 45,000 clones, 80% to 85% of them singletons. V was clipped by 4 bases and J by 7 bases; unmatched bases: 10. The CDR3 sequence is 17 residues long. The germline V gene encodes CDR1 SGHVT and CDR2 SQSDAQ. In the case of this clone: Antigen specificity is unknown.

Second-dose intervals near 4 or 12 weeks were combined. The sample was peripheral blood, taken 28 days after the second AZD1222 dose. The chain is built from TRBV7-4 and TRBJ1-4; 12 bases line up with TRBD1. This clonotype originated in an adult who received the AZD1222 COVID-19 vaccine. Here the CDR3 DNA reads TGTGCCAGCAGCTCAGACAGAAGGGACAGGGGGCGTGAAAAACTGTTTTTT. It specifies CASSSDRRDRGREKLFF.